A single sample is the source of the 10 T cell receptor beta chains below, sequenced in a study of T cell responses to AZD1222 COVID-19 vaccine. Some clones are missing from TCRdb's copy, which holds only in-frame ones; the method was immunoSEQ multiplex PCR. The sample shows roughly 120,000 clones, 85% to 90% of them seen only once. The starting material was peripheral blood, obtained 28 days after the second AZD1222 dose. The receptors shown here come from an adult who received the AZD1222 COVID-19 vaccine.

The chain links TRBV4-2 to TRBJ2-3; D is possibly TRBD2 (7 bases). The CDR3 sequence is 15 residues long. Trimming left V 4 bases short and J 1 base short, with 12 bases between. Germline CDR1 and CDR2: LGHNA and YNFKEQ. The CDR3: CASSPGGLRTDTQYF. In DNA form, the CDR3 reads TGTGCCAGCAGCCCCGGGGGGCTACGCACAGATACGCAGTATTTT.

The chain joins TRBV11-2 to TRBJ2-5; weak D call: TRBD1 (5 bases). The CDR3 covers 17 residues. Germline V gives CDR1 SGHAT, CDR2 FQNNGV. With 1 base removed from V and 0 bases from J, the gap between germline ends came to 15 bases. In DNA form, the CDR3 reads TGTGCCAGCAGCTTAGGAGGCCCAGGGATGTACCAAGAGACCCAGTACTTC. Translated: CASSLGGPGMYQETQYF.

V is TRBV11-2 and J is TRBJ2-3, with 11 positions matching TRBD1. Germline CDR1 reads SGHAT; CDR2 reads FQNNGV. The CDR3 has 16 residues. V lost 5 bases to trimming and J lost 2 bases; unmatched junction nucleotides: 6. The CDR3 region is CASSPRTGGTTDTQYF. The CDR3 region has the DNA TGTGCCAGCAGCCCACGGACAGGGGGCACCACAGATACGCAGTATTTT.

The chain uses TRBV5-1 and TRBJ2-5; 8 bases are shared with TRBD1. Trimming cost V 3 bases and J 5 bases; bases outside gene matches: 6. This CDR3 spans 14 amino acids. Per the germline V gene, CDR1 is SGHRS and CDR2 is YFSETQ. This CDR3 reads CASSSQGAGETQYF. CDR3 sequence (DNA): TGCGCCAGCAGCTCCCAGGGGGCCGGGGAGACCCAGTACTTC.

The chain uses TRBV5-1 and TRBJ2-1; 11 nucleotides line up with TRBD2. Per germline, CDR1 SGHRS and CDR2 YFSETQ. The CDR3 is 16 amino acids. The ends lost 4 bases at V and 8 bases at J; junction bases unmatched: 11. CDR3 sequence: CASSLGALAGVDEQFF. In DNA, the CDR3 is TGCGCCAGCAGCCTGGGGGCACTAGCGGGAGTCGATGAGCAGTTCTTC.

The CDR3 DNA sequence: TGCGCCAGCAGCTTGGTTTGGGGACAGGACACTGAAGCTTTCTTT. It specifies CASSLVWGQDTEAFF. V gene TRBV5-1 combines with J gene TRBJ1-1; TRBD1 matches 8 bases. Per germline, CDR1 SGHRS and CDR2 YFSETQ. J gave up 3 bases and V 0 bases, and 4 bases lay outside the gene matches. The CDR3 totals 15 residues. The full variable domain, completed using reference TRBV5-1 and TRBJ1-1, is KAGVTQTPRYLIKTRGQQVTLSCSPISGHRSVSWYQQTPGQGLQFLFEYFSETQRNKGNFPGRFSGRQFSNSRSEMNVSTLELGDSALYLCASSLVWGQDTEAFFGQGTRLTVV.

V gene TRBV29-1 combines with J gene TRBJ2-1; D may be TRBD2 (7 bases). This CDR3 has 17 residues. Germline-derived CDR1 and CDR2 are SQVTM and ANQGSEA. V was cut by 0 bases and J by 0 bases, with 15 bases left in between. CDR3 bases: TGCAGCGTTGAAGATGGGTGGGGGGGCAGCTCCTACAATGAGCAGTTCTTC. It translates to CSVEDGWGGSSYNEQFF.

This chain links TRBV6-5 with TRBJ1-2, with a possible D match to TRBD1 (5 bases). This CDR3 comprises 15 residues. V was clipped by 1 base and J by 7 bases, with 16 bases between them. CDR1 MNHEY and CDR2 SVGAGI come from the germline V gene. CDR3 nucleotide sequence: TGTGCCAGCAGTTACTATCTATGCAGGGCTTGTGGCTACACCTTC. This codes for CASSYYLCRACGYTF.

The rearrangement joins TRBV7-8 to TRBJ2-7, with no clear D. The CDR3 extends over 13 amino acids. Germline V gene lookup returns CDR1 SGHVS and CDR2 FQNEAQ. V lost 3 bases, J lost 3 bases, and 9 bases lay in between. CDR3 protein: CASSFDTLYEQYF. The DNA for the CDR3 is TGTGCCAGCAGCTTCGACACGCTCTACGAGCAGTACTTC.

The CDR3 reads CASSSGRLNYGYTF. The DNA of the CDR3 is TGTGCCAGCAGCTCGGGACGGTTAAACTATGGCTACACCTTC. V gene TRBV11-3 combines with J gene TRBJ1-2; D perhaps matches TRBD1 (5 bases). CDR3 length equals 14 residues. Trimming left V 4 bases short and J 2 bases short, with 11 bases between. Germline V gene data show CDR1 as SGHNT and CDR2 as YENEEA.